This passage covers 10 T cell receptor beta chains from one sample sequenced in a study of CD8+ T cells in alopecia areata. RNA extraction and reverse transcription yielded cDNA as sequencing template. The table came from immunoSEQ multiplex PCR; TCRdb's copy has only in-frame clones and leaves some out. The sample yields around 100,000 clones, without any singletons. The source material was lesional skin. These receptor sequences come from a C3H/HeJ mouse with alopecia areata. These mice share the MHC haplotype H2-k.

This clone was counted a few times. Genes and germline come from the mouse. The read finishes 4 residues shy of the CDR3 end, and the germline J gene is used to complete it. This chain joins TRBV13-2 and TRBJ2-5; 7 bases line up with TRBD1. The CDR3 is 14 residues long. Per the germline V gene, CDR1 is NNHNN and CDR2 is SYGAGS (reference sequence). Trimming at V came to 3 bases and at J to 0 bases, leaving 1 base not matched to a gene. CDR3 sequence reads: CASGGQGNQDTQYF. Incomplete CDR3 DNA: TGTGCCAGCGGTGGACAGGGTAACCAAGAC.

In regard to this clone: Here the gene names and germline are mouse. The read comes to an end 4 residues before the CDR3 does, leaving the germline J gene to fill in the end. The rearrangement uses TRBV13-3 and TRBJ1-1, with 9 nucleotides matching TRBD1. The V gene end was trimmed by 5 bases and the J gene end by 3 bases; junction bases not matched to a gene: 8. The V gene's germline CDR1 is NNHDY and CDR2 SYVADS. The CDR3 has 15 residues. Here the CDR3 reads CASRIGTGRDTEVFF. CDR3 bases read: TGTGCCAGCAGGATAGGGACAGGGAGAGACACA.

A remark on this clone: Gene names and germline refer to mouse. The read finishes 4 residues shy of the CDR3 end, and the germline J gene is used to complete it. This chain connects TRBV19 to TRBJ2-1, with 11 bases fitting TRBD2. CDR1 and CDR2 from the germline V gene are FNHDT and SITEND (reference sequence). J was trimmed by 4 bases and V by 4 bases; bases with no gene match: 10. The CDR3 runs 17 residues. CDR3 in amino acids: CASSPLGLGGYYAEQFF. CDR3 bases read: TGTGCCAGCAGTCCCCTCGGACTGGGGGGATATTATGCT.

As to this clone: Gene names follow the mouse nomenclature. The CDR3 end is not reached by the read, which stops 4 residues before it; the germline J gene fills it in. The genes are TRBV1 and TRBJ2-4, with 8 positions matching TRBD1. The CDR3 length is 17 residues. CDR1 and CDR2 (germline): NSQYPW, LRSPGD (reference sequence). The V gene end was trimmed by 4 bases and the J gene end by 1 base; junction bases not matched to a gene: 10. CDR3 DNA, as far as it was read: TGCACCTGCAGTGGGAGCCGGGACAGGAGTGGTCAAAAC. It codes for CTCSGSRDRSGQN. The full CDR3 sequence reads CTCSGSRDRSGQNTLYF.

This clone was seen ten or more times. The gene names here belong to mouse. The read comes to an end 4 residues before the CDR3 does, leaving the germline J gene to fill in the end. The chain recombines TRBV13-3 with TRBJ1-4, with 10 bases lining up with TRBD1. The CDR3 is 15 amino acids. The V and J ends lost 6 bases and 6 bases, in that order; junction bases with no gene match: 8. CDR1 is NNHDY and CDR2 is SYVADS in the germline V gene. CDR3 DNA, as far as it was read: TGTGCCAGCAAGATCCCGGGGACAGGGGACGAA. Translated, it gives CASKIPGTGDE. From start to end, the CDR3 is CASKIPGTGDERLFF. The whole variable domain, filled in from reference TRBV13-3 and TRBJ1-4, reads EAAVTQSPRSKVAVTGGKVTLSCHQTNNHDYMYWYRQDTGHGLRLIHYSYVADSTEKGDIPDGYKASRPSQENFSLILELASLSQTAVYFCASKIPGTGDERLFFGHGTKLSVL.

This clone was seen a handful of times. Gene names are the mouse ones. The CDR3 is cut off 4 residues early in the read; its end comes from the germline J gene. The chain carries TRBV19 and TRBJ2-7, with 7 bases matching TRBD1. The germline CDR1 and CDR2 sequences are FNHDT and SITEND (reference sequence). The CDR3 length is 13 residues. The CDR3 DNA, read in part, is TGTGCCAGCAGTCATTCGGGACAGTAT. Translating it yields CASSHSGQY. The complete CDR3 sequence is CASSHSGQYEQYF. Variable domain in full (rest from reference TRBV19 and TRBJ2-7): GGIITQTPKFLIGQEGQKLTLKCQQNFNHDTMYWYRQDSGKGLRLIYYSITENDLQKGDLSEGYDASREKKSSFSLTVTSAQKNEMAVFLCASSHSGQYEQYFGPGTRLTVL.

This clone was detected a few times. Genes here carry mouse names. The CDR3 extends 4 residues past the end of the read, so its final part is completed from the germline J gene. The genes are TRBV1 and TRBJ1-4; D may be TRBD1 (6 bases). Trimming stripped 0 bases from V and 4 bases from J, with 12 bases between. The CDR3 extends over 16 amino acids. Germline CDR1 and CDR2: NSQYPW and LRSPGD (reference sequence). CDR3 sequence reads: CTCSAEGTKNNERLFF. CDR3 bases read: TGCACCTGCAGTGCAGAGGGGACAAAAAACAACGAA.

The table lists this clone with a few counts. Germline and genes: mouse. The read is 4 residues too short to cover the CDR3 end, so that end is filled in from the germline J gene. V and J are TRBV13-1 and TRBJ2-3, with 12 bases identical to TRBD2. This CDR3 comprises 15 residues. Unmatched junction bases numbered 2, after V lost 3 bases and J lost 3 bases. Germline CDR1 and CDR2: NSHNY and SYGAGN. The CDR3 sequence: CASSAGLGGAETLYF. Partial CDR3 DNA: TGTGCCAGCAGTGCCGGACTGGGGGGGGCAGAA.

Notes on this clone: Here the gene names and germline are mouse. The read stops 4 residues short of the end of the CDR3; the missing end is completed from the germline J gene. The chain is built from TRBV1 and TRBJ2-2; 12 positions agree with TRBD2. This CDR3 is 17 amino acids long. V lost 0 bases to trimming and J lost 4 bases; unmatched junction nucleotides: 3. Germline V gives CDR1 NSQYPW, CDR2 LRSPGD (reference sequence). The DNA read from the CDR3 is TGCACCTGCAGTGCAGAGGACTGGGGGGGAGCCACCGGG. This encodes CTCSAEDWGGATG. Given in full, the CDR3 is CTCSAEDWGGATGQLYF.

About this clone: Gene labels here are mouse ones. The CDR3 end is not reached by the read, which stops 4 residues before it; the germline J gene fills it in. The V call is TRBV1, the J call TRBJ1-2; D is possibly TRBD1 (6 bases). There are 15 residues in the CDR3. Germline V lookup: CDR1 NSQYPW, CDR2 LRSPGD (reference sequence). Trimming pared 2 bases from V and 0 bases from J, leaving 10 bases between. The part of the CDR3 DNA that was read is TGCACCTGCAGTGCACGGGACACCCCAAACTCC. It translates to CTCSARDTPNS. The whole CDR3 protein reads CTCSARDTPNSDYTF. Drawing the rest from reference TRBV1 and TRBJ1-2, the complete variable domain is VTLLEQNPRWRLVPRGQAVNLRCILKNSQYPWMSWYQQDLQKQLQWLFTLRSPGDKEVKSLPGADYLATRVTDTELRLQVANMSQGRTLYCTCSARDTPNSDYTFGSGTRLLVI.